The entry below describes one TCR beta chain. CDR1 is MDHEN and CDR2 is SYDVKM in the germline V gene. V lost 6 bases and J lost 1; bases outside the gene matches: 2. CDR3 length equals 13 residues. The data were taken from a study of T cell changes during pregnancy in multiple sclerosis. Sequencing was performed with immunoSEQ multiplex PCR; in TCRdb, only in-frame clones are kept and a portion is missing. The top ten clones hold about 0.21% of a sample with 45,000 to 70,000 clones, 92% of them seen once. Here the sequenced sample was CD4+ T cells from peripheral blood mononuclear cells, taken in the second trimester of pregnancy. The chain uses TRBV28 and TRBJ2-5; TRBD1 matches at 7 bases. The TCR comes from a female donor with multiple sclerosis, enrolled in a pregnancy study. The CDR3 DNA is TGTGCCAGCAGGCGACAGGGCCAAGAGACCCAGTACTTC. It is translated as CASRRQGQETQYF.